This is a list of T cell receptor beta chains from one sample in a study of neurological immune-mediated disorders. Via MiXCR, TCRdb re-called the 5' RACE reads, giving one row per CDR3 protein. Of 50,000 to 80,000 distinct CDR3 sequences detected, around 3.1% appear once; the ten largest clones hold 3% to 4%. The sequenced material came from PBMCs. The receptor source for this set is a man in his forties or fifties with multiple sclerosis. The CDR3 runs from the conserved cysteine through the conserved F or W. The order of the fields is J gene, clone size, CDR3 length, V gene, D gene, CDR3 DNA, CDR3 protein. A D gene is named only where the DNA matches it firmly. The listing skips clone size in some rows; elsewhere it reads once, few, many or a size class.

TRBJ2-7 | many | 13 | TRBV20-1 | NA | TGCAGTGCTAGCGACATGGATAAGGTCGAGCAGTACTTC | CSASDMDKVEQYF
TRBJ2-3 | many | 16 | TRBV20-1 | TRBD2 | TGCAGTGCTAGAGACGCCCAGCGGGGGAATACAGATACGCAGTATTTT | CSARDAQRGNTDTQYF
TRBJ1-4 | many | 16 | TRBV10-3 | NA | TGTGCCATCAGCCCGGGACCGTCCGGGACTAATGAAAAACTGTTTTTT | CAISPGPSGTNEKLFF
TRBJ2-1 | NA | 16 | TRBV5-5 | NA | TGTGCCAGCAGCTTGTGGGCCTCAAGCTCCTACAATGAGCAGTTCTTC | CASSLWASSSYNEQFF
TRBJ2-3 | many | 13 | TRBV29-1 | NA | TGCAGCGTTCAGAAGCGGAGCACAGATACGCAGTATTTT | CSVQKRSTDTQYF
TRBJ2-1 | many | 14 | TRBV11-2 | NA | TGTGCCAGCAGCCTCGTAAACTCCTACAATGAGCAGTTCTTC | CASSLVNSYNEQFF
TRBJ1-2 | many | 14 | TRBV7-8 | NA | TGTGCCAGCAGCTTAGTGGAGGGAGCCTATGGCTACACCTTC | CASSLVEGAYGYTF
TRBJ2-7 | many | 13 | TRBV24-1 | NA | TGTGCCACCAGTGCCCGGAACTCCTACGAGCAGTACTTC | CATSARNSYEQYF
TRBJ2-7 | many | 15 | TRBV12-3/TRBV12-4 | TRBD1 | TGTGCCAGCAGCCCTACCGGGACAGTCTCCTACGAGCAGTACTTC | CASSPTGTVSYEQYF
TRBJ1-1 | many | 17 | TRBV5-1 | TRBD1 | TGCGCCAGCAGCTTTTCCCGACAGGGTGTCGGGAACACTGAAGCTTTCTTT | CASSFSRQGVGNTEAFF
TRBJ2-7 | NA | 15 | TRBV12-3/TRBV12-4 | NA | TGTGCCAGCAGTTCACGTAGACAGACAGGTAACGAGCAGTACTTC | CASSSRRQTGNEQYF
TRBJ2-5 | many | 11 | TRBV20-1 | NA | TGCAGTGCTCAGGACGGAGAGACCCAGTACTTC | CSAQDGETQYF
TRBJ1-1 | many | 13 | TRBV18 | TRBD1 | TGTGCCAGCTCTCTTCCAGGGGGCGGTGAAGCTTTCTTT | CASSLPGGGEAFF
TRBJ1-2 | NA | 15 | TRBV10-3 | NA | TGTGCCATCAGTGAGGAAGGTAGGGACATATATGGCTACACCTTC | CAISEEGRDIYGYTF
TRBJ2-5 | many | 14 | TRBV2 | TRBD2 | TGTGCCAGCAGTGGGGGTCTAGCGGAAGAGACCCAGTACTTC | CASSGGLAEETQYF
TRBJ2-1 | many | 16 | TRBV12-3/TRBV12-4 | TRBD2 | TGTGCCAGCAGCCCCCCTACTAGCGGGAGTTCCAATGAGCAGTTCTTC | CASSPPTSGSSNEQFF
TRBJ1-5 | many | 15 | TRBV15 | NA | TGTGCCACCAGCAGAAAAGGGACTAGCGATCAGCCCCAGCATTTT | CATSRKGTSDQPQHF
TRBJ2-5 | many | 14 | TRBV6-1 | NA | TGTGCCAGCAGTGAAAGAACAGGGTCAGAGACCCAGTACTTC | CASSERTGSETQYF
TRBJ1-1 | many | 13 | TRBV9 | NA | TGTGCCAGCAAGCTATACCGGGGGACTGAAGCTTTCTTT | CASKLYRGTEAFF
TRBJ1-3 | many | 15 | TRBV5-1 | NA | TGCGCCAGCAGCTTGGCCACGGATTCTGGAAACACCATATATTTT | CASSLATDSGNTIYF
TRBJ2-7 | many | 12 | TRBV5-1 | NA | TGCGCCAGCAGAGGCCTTGGGGTCGAGCAGTACTTC | CASRGLGVEQYF
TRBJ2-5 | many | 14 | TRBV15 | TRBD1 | TGTGCCACCAGCAGAACGGACAGGGGAGAGACCCAGTACTTC | CATSRTDRGETQYF
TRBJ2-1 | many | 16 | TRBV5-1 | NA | TGCGCCAGCAACCCCCTTGCGTCAAGGGGGTACAATGAGCAGTTCTTC | CASNPLASRGYNEQFF
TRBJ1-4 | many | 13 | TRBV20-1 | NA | TGCAGTGGTCTACTGGCAACTAATGAAAAACTGTTTTTT | CSGLLATNEKLFF
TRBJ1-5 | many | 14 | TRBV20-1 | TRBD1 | TGCAGTGCTACTACAGGGGGGAACAATCAGCCCCAGCATTTT | CSATTGGNNQPQHF
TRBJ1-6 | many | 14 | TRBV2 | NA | TGTGCCAGCAGTGGGCAGATGAATAATTCACCCCTCCACTTT | CASSGQMNNSPLHF
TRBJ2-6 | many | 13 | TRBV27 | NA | TGTGCCAGCACCCCCTCTGGGGCCAACGTCCTGACTTTC | CASTPSGANVLTF
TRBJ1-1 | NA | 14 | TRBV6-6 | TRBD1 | TGTGCCAGCGAAAACAGGGGAGCGGACACTGAAGCTTTCTTT | CASENRGADTEAFF
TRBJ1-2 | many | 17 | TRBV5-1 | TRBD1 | TGCGCCAGCAGCTCCTCTAGGGACAGGGGTACTAACTATGGCTACACCTTC | CASSSSRDRGTNYGYTF
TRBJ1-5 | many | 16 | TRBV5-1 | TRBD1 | TGCGCCAGCAGCTTGGATGGGACAGGGTATGGCCAGCCCCAGCATTTT | CASSLDGTGYGQPQHF
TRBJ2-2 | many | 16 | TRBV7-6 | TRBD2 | TGTGCCAGCAGCCACGGCGGGGGTTTAGGGTCCGGGGAGCTGTTTTTT | CASSHGGGLGSGELFF
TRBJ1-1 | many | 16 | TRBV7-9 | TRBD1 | TGTGCCAGCAGCCCAACGTTACAGGGGGCAATCACTGAAGCTTTCTTT | CASSPTLQGAITEAFF
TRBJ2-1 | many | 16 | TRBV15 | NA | TGTGCCACCAGCAGAGATACCGGTGGCTCCCCCAATGAGCAGTTCTTC | CATSRDTGGSPNEQFF
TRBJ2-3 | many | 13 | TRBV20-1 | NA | TGCAGTGCCTTATGGAGGGAGGCAGATACGCAGTATTTT | CSALWREADTQYF
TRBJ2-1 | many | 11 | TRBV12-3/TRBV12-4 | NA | TGTGCCAGCAGTTTAGAAGTTTTGCAGTTCTTC | CASSLEVLQFF
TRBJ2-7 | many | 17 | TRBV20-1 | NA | TGCAGTGCTAGAGATCAGGGAGGACAGGCGAGCTCCTACGAGCAGTACTTC | CSARDQGGQASSYEQYF
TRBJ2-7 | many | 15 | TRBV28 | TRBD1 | TGTGCCAGCAGTTCTACCGGGACAGTTCCCTACGAGCAGTACTTC | CASSSTGTVPYEQYF
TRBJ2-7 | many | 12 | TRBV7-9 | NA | TGTGCCAGCAGCTTAGCCCAGGTTGGGCAGTACTTC | CASSLAQVGQYF
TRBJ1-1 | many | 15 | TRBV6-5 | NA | TGTGCCAGCAGTACTGGGCGGGGGGGTGAAAATGAAGCTTTCTTT | CASSTGRGGENEAFF
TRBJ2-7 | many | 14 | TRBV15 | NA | TGTGCCACCAGCAAAAGCGTCGGCTCCTACGAGCAGTACTTC | CATSKSVGSYEQYF
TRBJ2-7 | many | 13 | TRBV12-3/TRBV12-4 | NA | TGTGCCAGCAGTTTGACAGAAGCCTACGAGCAGTACTTC | CASSLTEAYEQYF
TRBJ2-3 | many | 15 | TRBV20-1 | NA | TGCAGTGCTAAAAATACACAGCCAGCCACAGATACGCAGTATTTT | CSAKNTQPATDTQYF
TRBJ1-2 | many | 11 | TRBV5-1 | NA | TGCGCCAGCAGCCCTGGGGATGGCTACACCTTC | CASSPGDGYTF
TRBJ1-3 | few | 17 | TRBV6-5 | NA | TGTGCCAGCAGCCCTGCAGGGTCTGGAAATAGTAGAAAAAACATATATTTT | CASSPAGSGNSRKNIYF
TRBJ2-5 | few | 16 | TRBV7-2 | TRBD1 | TGTGCCAGCAGCTTAGCTGGGACAGTGGTAAGAAAGACCCAGTACTTC | CASSLAGTVVRKTQYF
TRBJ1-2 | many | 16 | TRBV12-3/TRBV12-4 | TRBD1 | TGTGCCAGCAGTCCCCGACAGGGGGCCTATAGCTATGGCTACACCTTC | CASSPRQGAYSYGYTF
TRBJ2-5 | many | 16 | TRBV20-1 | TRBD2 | TGCAGTGCCCGGAGTCCTCCTAGCGGGGGGCAAGAGACCCAGTACTTC | CSARSPPSGGQETQYF
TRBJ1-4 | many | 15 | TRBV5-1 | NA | TGCGCCAGCAGCTTCGGTGATACAACTAATGAAAAACTGTTTTTT | CASSFGDTTNEKLFF
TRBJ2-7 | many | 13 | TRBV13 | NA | TGTGCCAGCAGCAACAACCCAGGGAACGAGCAGTACTTC | CASSNNPGNEQYF
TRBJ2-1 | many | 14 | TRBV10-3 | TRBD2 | TGTGCCATCAACCCGACTAGCGGGATCGGTGAGCAGTTCTTC | CAINPTSGIGEQFF
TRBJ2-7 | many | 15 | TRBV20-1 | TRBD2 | TGCAGTGCTAGAGATACGGGACTAGGACACTACGAGCAGTACTTC | CSARDTGLGHYEQYF
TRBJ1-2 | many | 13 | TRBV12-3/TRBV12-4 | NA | TGTGCCAGCAGTTTTACAGGGAGGGGTGGCTACACCTTC | CASSFTGRGGYTF
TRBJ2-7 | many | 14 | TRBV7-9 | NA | TGTGCCAGCAGCTTAGACGGAAGCTCCTACGAGCAGTACTTC | CASSLDGSSYEQYF
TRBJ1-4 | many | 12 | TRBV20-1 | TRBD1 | TGCAGTGCTCAGGGACAGAAGGAAAAACTGTTTTTT | CSAQGQKEKLFF
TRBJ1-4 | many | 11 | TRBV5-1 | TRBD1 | TGCGCCAGCAGACAGGGGGAAAAACTGTTTTTT | CASRQGEKLFF